Detailed here is one T cell receptor (beta chain). The authors used template switching to add a universal primer site and gave cDNA unique molecular identifiers. TCRdb called the 5' RACE reads again in MiXCR, with one record for every CDR3 protein. The sample yields 450,000 or so distinct CDR3 sequences, 11% to 15% seen once. This CDR3 comprises 13 residues. V shed 4 bases and J shed 7 bases, with 10 bases lying between them. Looked up from germline, CDR1 is MGHDK and CDR2 is SYGVNS. Donors uniformly comprised healthy Caucasians. The data were taken from a study of identical twins. The data also belong to a second study, concerning yellow fever vaccine responses in identical twins.

The sequence derives from a woman between 18 and 30 years old in good health. The sequenced material came from CD4+ T cells sorted from blood. This sequence joins TRBV25-1 and TRBJ1-4; D call uncertain. The CDR3 region is CASSVRLGEKLFF. As DNA, the CDR3 is TGTGCCAGCAGTGTAAGGTTGGGTGAAAAACTGTTTTTT.